This T cell receptor (beta chain) came from a study of CD4 T cells in relation to SARS-CoV-2 and coronaviruses. Study-wide findings and caveats: Samples before the pandemic and after infection were not matched within any donor.

Regarding this clone: No antigen is known for it.

Naive and memory CD4+ T cell DNA was deep-sequenced without culture. Repertoires were generated with immunoSEQ multiplex PCR, while TCRdb's copy carries only in-frame clones and drops some. Of tens of thousands of clones in the sample, about 90% are singletons; the top ten hold about 0.36%. V lost 6 bases, J lost 5 bases, and 8 bases stayed unmatched. Germline CDR1 and CDR2: MNHNY and SVGAGI (reference sequence). CDR3 length: 15 residues. The chain couples TRBV6-6 to TRBJ2-1; 9 nucleotides match TRBD2. The TCR sequence derives from an adult with COVID-19. Sequenced input: naive CD4+ T cells from PBMCs. Noted subset: naive CD4+ T cells isolated by negative enrichment. CDR3 sequence reads: CASRDRSGSDNEQFF. CDR3 DNA: TGTGCCAGCAGGGATCGTAGCGGGAGCGACAATGAGCAGTTCTTC.